Each of the 15 T cell receptor beta chains below was sequenced from the same sample in a study of T cells in Graves' hyperthyroidism and ophthalmopathy (dated by TCRdb to the late 2010s). The method was multiplex PCR. The instrument given in TCRdb is Illumina HiSeq 2000. The TCR beta CDR3 regions were amplified from the RNA transcripts. For the first round of RT-PCR on the TCR CDR3, the HTBI primer set was used together with the Qiagen OneStep RT-PCR kit. Through fastp at Q25 and MiXCR, TCRdb rebuilt clones from the public reads, retaining in-frame beta chains. Records with the same CDR3 protein are collapsed into one entry carrying the most frequent genes and DNA. This sample gives more than 550,000 distinct CDR3 sequences in total; around 15% of them show up just once. About 16% of the sample belongs to the ten largest clones. The sequenced sample consisted of blood. Receptors originate from a man aged 45-65 years with Graves' hyperthyroidism.

This clonotype showed up many times. The V call is TRBV9, the J call TRBJ2-7; D unresolved. CDR1 and CDR2 (germline): SGDLS, YYNGEE. CDR3 length: 15 amino acids. Trimming stripped 0 bases from V and 0 bases from J, with 10 bases between. CDR3 sequence (DNA): TGTGCCAGCAGCGTAGGATCGCCAGTCTCCTACGAGCAGTACTTC. Its translation: CASSVGSPVSYEQYF.

This chain connects TRBV7-2 to TRBJ1-2; 7 bases match TRBD1. V dropped 7 bases and J dropped 4; count of bases not matched to a gene: 15. Germline loops: CDR1 SGHTA, CDR2 FQGNSA. The length of the CDR3 is 16 residues. The CDR3 region has the DNA TGTGCCAGCACCTCACTCCGGGACAGATTATCCTATGGCTACACCTTC. Amino acids: CASTSLRDRLSYGYTF.

The sample holds many counts of this clonotype. This chain joins TRBV3-1 and TRBJ2-5; 9 bases are shared with TRBD1. The CDR3 extends over 15 amino acids. The J segment lost 5 bases and the V segment lost 4 bases, leaving 8 bases of the junction unmatched. The V gene's germline CDR1 is LGHDT and CDR2 YNNKEL (reference sequence). Here the CDR3 DNA reads TGTGCCAGCAGCCCGACAGGGGGTCTTAGCGAGACCCAGTACTTC. It codes for CASSPTGGLSETQYF.

This clonotype was detected ten times or more. The chain carries TRBV15 and TRBJ1-3, with D unclear. The CDR3 runs 15 residues. V shed 0 bases and J shed 7 bases, with 13 bases lying between them. The germline CDR1 and CDR2 sequences are LNHNV and YYDKDF (reference sequence). The CDR3, as DNA: TGTGCCACCAGCAGAGATAGTAACTTTCGGAACACCATATATTTT. Its translation is CATSRDSNFRNTIYF.

The chain carries TRBV28 and TRBJ1-1; D not resolved. CDR3 length: 15 amino acids. Per the germline V gene, CDR1 is MDHEN and CDR2 is SYDVKM. Deletions cut 5 bases from V and 0 bases from J, with 13 bases between. CDR3 region: CASSSPEGVNTEAFF. In DNA, the CDR3 is TGTGCCAGCAGTAGCCCGGAAGGAGTGAACACTGAAGCTTTCTTT.

This clonotype was seen repeatedly, ten times or more. J is TRBJ2-5 and V is TRBV27; 10 bases fit TRBD2. This CDR3 is 14 amino acids long. Germline V gene lookup returns CDR1 MNHEY and CDR2 SMNVEV (reference sequence). The V segment lost 5 bases and the J segment 1 base; nucleotides outside the gene matches: 1. The CDR3 sequence: CASSGLAAQETQYF. DNA for the CDR3: TGTGCCAGCAGTGGACTAGCGGCCCAAGAGACCCAGTACTTC.

The chain employs TRBV27 and TRBJ2-7, with no clear D. The CDR3 consists of 13 residues. Trimming stripped 3 bases from V and 3 bases from J, with 9 bases between. CDR1 is MNHEY and CDR2 is SMNVEV in the germline V gene (reference sequence). The CDR3 DNA sequence: TGTGCCAGCAGTTTCAAGGATTACTACGAGCAGTACTTC. This sequence encodes CASSFKDYYEQYF.

This clonotype has just a few counts. This chain joins TRBV12-3 or TRBV12-4 and TRBJ2-7; D possibly uses TRBD1 or TRBD2 (7 bases each). Between the trimmed V and J ends, which lost 6 bases and 4 bases, there was a span of 13 bases. The CDR3 runs to 13 residues. In nucleotides, the CDR3 is TGTGCCAGCAGAGGGGGCGGGAGATACGAGCAGTACTTC. It codes for CASRGGGRYEQYF.

In the case of this clonotype: An end of the junction does not agree with germline; a read error may underlie this. The chain recombines TRBV5-1 with TRBJ1-5; D perhaps matches TRBD1 (6 bases). The CDR3 is 15 amino acids. Germline CDR1 reads SGHRS; CDR2 reads YFSETQ. CDR3 DNA sequence: TGCGCCAGGAGCTTGGACAGTAATAGCAATCAGCCCCAGCATTTT. This codes for CARSLDSNSNQPQHF.

This clonotype was found many times. This chain joins TRBV27 and TRBJ2-3; possible D gene TRBD2, 6 bases. CDR3 length: 16 residues. Germline V gene data show CDR1 as MNHEY and CDR2 as SMNVEV (reference sequence). The ends were cut back, 5 bases at V and 2 bases at J, with 17 bases in the middle. CDR3 region: CASSPHFSGYTDTQYF. In DNA form, the CDR3 reads TGTGCCAGCAGTCCCCACTTTAGCGGATACACAGATACGCAGTATTTT.

V is TRBV7-3 and J is TRBJ1-2, with D perhaps matching TRBD1 (5 bases). V was trimmed by 5 bases and J by 6 bases, leaving 13 bases between them. Germline CDR1 SGHTA, CDR2 FQGTGA. The CDR3 covers 13 residues. The CDR3 is CASSVGPQDGYTF. CDR3 nucleotide sequence: TGTGCCAGCAGCGTGGGACCTCAGGATGGCTACACCTTC.

This clonotype came up a few times. This chain joins TRBV6-2 or TRBV6-3 and TRBJ1-2; a possible D gene is TRBD1 (5 bases). The CDR3 length is 17 residues. Between the trimmed V and J ends, which lost 2 bases and 4 bases, there was a span of 20 bases. Germline V gene lookup returns CDR1 MNHEY and CDR2 SVGEGT. This CDR3 is CASSYRTGTFGGYGYTF. The CDR3 nucleotides are TGTGCCAGCAGTTACCGGACCGGGACCTTTGGCGGCTATGGCTACACCTTC.

The table lists this clonotype with many counts. The gene calls are TRBV13 and TRBJ2-7, with D perhaps TRBD1 (6 bases). The V end lost 5 bases, the J end lost 2 bases, and 13 bases lay between the germline ends. CDR1 and CDR2 from the germline V gene are PRHDT and FYEKMQ (reference sequence). This CDR3 has 14 residues. The DNA of the CDR3 is TGTGCCAGCAGCCATGGGACATTCCCCTACGAGCAGTACTTC. The encoded protein is CASSHGTFPYEQYF.

This sequence joins TRBV7-3 and TRBJ2-3; TRBD2 agrees at 9 bases. V trimming: 1 base; J trimming: 2 bases; junction bases outside the gene matches: 4. CDR3 length: 16 amino acids. Germline CDR1 is SGHTA and CDR2 is FQGTGA. The CDR3 here is CASSLRASGNTDTQYF. In nucleotides, the CDR3 is TGTGCCAGCAGCTTAAGGGCTAGCGGGAACACAGATACGCAGTATTTT.

This clonotype appeared many times. This chain links TRBV6-1 with TRBJ1-2; weak D call: TRBD1 (6 bases). Trimming removed 0 bases from V and 5 bases from J, with 19 bases in between. This CDR3 region has 17 residues. The germline V gene encodes CDR1 MNHNS and CDR2 SASEGT. The CDR3 protein is CASSEALRVRGPYGYTF. The DNA of the CDR3 is TGTGCCAGCAGTGAAGCGCTTCGGGTGCGGGGGCCATATGGCTACACCTTC.